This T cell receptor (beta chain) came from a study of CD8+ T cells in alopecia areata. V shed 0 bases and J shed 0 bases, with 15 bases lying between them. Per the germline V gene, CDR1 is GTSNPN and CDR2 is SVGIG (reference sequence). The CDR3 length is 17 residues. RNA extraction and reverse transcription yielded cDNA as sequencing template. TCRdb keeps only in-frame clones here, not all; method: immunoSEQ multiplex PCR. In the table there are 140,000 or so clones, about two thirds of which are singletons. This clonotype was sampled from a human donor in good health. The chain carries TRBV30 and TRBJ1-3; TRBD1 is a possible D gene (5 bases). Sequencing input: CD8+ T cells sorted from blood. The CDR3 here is CAWSVPVTATSGNTIYF. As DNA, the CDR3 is TGTGCCTGGAGTGTACCGGTGACAGCGACCTCTGGAAACACCATATATTTT.